Presented here are 28 T cell receptor beta chains from one specimen sequenced in a study of control samples from healthy donors and cancer patients. TCRdb keeps only in-frame clones here, not all; method: immunoSEQ multiplex PCR. The table includes tens of thousands of clones, around 90% detected once. The sample was PBMCs. The receptors shown here come from a man in his 60s with head and neck cancer.

This chain's CDR3 is CASSRDSNTEAFF. Written as DNA, the CDR3 is TGTGCCAGCAGCCGGGACTCTAACACTGAAGCTTTCTTT. The chain couples TRBV11-3 to TRBJ1-1; TRBD1 is a possible D gene (5 bases). Germline V gives CDR1 SGHNT, CDR2 YENEEA. The V gene lost 5 bases and the J gene lost 2 bases, with 9 bases spanning the gap. This CDR3 spans 13 amino acids.

V usage is TRBV30 and J usage is TRBJ2-2, with D uncertain. This CDR3 region has 14 residues. The germline CDR1 and CDR2 sequences are GTSNPN and SVGIG (reference sequence). Deletions cut 2 bases from V and 4 bases from J, with 11 bases between. In DNA form, the CDR3 reads TGTGCCTGGAGTCCCGGACCAGCCACCGGGGAGCTGTTTTTT. Protein sequence: CAWSPGPATGELFF. Full variable domain (outside the CDR3, taken from reference TRBV30 and TRBJ2-2): SQTIHQWPATLVQPVGSPLSLECTVEGTSNPNLYWYRQAAGRGLQLLFYSVGIGQISSEVPQNLSASRPQDRQFILSSKKLLLSDSGFYLCAWSPGPATGELFFGEGSRLTVL.

Only a few counts were recorded for this clone. The chain is built from TRBV7-2 and TRBJ2-7, with 9 positions matching TRBD1. After removal of 6 bases from V and 5 bases from J, the junction contained 11 bases not matched to a gene. The CDR3 has 15 amino acids. The germline V gene has CDR1 SGHTA and CDR2 FQGNSA. CDR3 DNA sequence: TGTGCCAGCAGTTTTTCCGGGACAGGGAGGCACGAGCAGTACTTC. Its protein is CASSFSGTGRHEQYF.

V usage is TRBV7-9 and J usage is TRBJ1-4; 7 positions match TRBD1. The CDR3 consists of 14 residues. Trimming cost V 5 bases and J 4 bases; bases outside gene matches: 4. Germline CDR1 and CDR2: SEHNR and FQNEAQ (reference sequence). For the CDR3, the DNA is TGTGCCAGCAGCCAGGGACAGAGTAATGAAAAACTGTTTTTT. Its protein is CASSQGQSNEKLFF.

The J gene is TRBJ1-6, the V gene TRBV7-2; D perhaps matches TRBD1 (5 bases). V was shortened by 1 base and J by 7 bases, with 11 bases between the two germline ends. Per the germline V gene, CDR1 is SGHTA and CDR2 is FQGNSA. The CDR3 extends over 15 amino acids. In nucleotides, the CDR3 is TGTGCCAGCAGCTTAGTGGGGGTTTGGAATTCACCCCTCCACTTT. Protein sequence: CASSLVGVWNSPLHF.

This chain uses TRBV3-1 (or the pseudogene TRBV3-2) with TRBJ1-2; 7 bases line up with TRBD1. The germline V gene has CDR1 LGHDT and CDR2 YNNKEL (reference sequence). The CDR3 loop spans 15 amino acids. Trimming cost V 4 bases and J 2 bases; bases outside gene matches: 7. Here the CDR3 reads CASSREAGQNYGYTF. CDR3 coding DNA: TGTGCCAGCAGCCGGGAGGCGGGACAGAACTATGGCTACACCTTC.

This chain connects TRBV10-3 to TRBJ2-2; possibly TRBD2 for D (5 bases). CDR1 and CDR2 (germline): ENHRY, SYGVKD. The CDR3 contains 15 residues. Deletions cut 10 bases from V and 0 bases from J, with 15 bases between. CDR3 nucleotides: TGTGCCACCAACCAGCGGTCGCCGAACACCGGGGAGCTGTTTTTT. It codes for CATNQRSPNTGELFF.

The genes are TRBV10-3 and TRBJ2-2; 9 nucleotides agree with TRBD1. CDR1 is ENHRY and CDR2 is SYGVKD in the germline V gene. Trimming at V came to 4 bases and at J to 3 bases, leaving 0 bases not matched to a gene. This CDR3 contains 14 residues. CDR3 nucleotide sequence: TGTGCCATCAGTGGACAGGGGGACACCGGGGAGCTGTTTTTT. Its translation is CAISGQGDTGELFF.

The V and J genes are TRBV10-2 and TRBJ1-1; D may be TRBD1 (5 bases). With 6 bases removed from V and 0 bases from J, the gap between germline ends came to 14 bases. The CDR3 contains 15 residues. Per germline, CDR1 WSHSY and CDR2 SAAADI. The CDR3 reads CASRMGPAMNTEAFF. DNA for the CDR3: TGCGCCAGCAGGATGGGGCCCGCCATGAACACTGAAGCTTTCTTT.

This clone appeared a single time. The V call is TRBV4-1, the J call TRBJ2-7; 10 bases line up with TRBD2. V lost 1 base and J lost 7; bases outside the gene matches: 4. This CDR3 region has 14 residues. The germline V gene encodes CDR1 MGHRA and CDR2 YSYEKL. Here the CDR3 DNA reads TGCGCCAGCAGCCAAGTAGCGGGAGGACGAGAGCAGTACTTC. Encoded protein: CASSQVAGGREQYF.

The chain couples TRBV28 to TRBJ1-2; TRBD1 might be the D (6 bases). CDR1 and CDR2 (germline): MDHEN, SYDVKM. The CDR3 totals 14 residues. Trimming shortened V by 7 bases and J by 4 bases, and 16 bases separated the two germline ends. The CDR3, as DNA: TGTGCCAGCACTCCCCCCAGGGGTGCCTATGGCTACACCTTC. This sequence encodes CASTPPRGAYGYTF.

The chain uses TRBV18 and TRBJ2-2; possible D gene TRBD1, 5 bases. Trimming pared 4 bases from V and 4 bases from J, leaving 10 bases between. This CDR3 region has 14 residues. Germline V CDR1 and CDR2: KGHSH, LQKENI. CDR3 sequence reads: CASSRTQGTGELFF. The CDR3 region has the DNA TGTGCCAGCTCACGCACCCAGGGCACCGGGGAGCTGTTTTTT.

This chain links TRBV5-4 with TRBJ1-2; D not certain. This CDR3 has 14 amino acids. V was shortened by 4 bases and J by 2 bases, with 12 bases between the two germline ends. The germline V gene encodes CDR1 SGHNT and CDR2 YYREEE (reference sequence). CDR3 sequence reads: CASSPRAGNYGYTF. CDR3 DNA sequence: TGTGCCAGCAGCCCGAGGGCGGGAAACTATGGCTACACCTTC. The complete variable domain, with remaining parts taken from reference TRBV5-4 and TRBJ1-2, reads ETGVTQSPTHLIKTRGQQVTLRCSSQSGHNTVSWYQQALGQGPQFIFQYYREEENGRGNFPPRFSGLQFPNYSSELNVNALELDDSALYLCASSPRAGNYGYTFGSGTRLTVV.

The rearrangement links TRBV9 to TRBJ2-1, with D tentatively TRBD1 (5 bases). The V gene's germline CDR1 is SGDLS and CDR2 YYNGEE. V was pared by 4 bases and J by 5 bases, with 13 bases between. The CDR3 covers 14 residues. In nucleotides, the CDR3 is TGTGCCAGCAGCCCGGGTCAGGGCAACAATGAGCAGTTCTTC. The encoded protein is CASSPGQGNNEQFF.

The V and J genes are TRBV9 and TRBJ2-7; no clear D gene. CDR3 size: 14 residues. V lost 4 bases and J 3 bases, leaving 14 bases between the germline ends. Germline loops: CDR1 SGDLS, CDR2 YYNGEE. The CDR3 DNA reads TGTGCCAGCAGCACGACTCCTAGGGACTACGAGCAGTACTTC. Protein product: CASSTTPRDYEQYF.

The chain couples TRBV7-6 to TRBJ2-1; the D is unclear. The length of the CDR3 is 12 residues. The germline V and J ends were trimmed by 3 bases and 4 bases, with 4 bases remaining between them. From germline, CDR1 is SGHVS and CDR2 FNYEAQ. CDR3 in DNA: TGTGCCAGCAGCTTCCAATACAATGAGCAGTTCTTC. This translates into CASSFQYNEQFF.

This sequence joins TRBV30 and TRBJ1-2, with 9 bases lining up with TRBD1. V trimming: 2 bases; J trimming: 7 bases; junction bases outside the gene matches: 5. Germline values: CDR1 GTSNPN, CDR2 SVGIG (reference sequence). The CDR3 contains 13 residues. The CDR3 loop reads CAWSRQGGSGYTF. The DNA for the CDR3 is TGTGCCTGGAGTCGACAGGGGGGATCTGGCTACACCTTC.

The chain couples TRBV6-2 or TRBV6-3 to TRBJ1-2; 11 bases agree with TRBD1. The CDR3 is 17 residues long. Germline V gene lookup returns CDR1 MNHEY and CDR2 SVGEGT. With 5 bases clipped from V and 6 bases from J, the junction kept 14 bases outside the gene matches. CDR3 nucleotides: TGTGCCAGCAGTCTCTCAGGACAGGGGGCTCCATTCGATGGCTACACCTTC. Translated, it gives CASSLSGQGAPFDGYTF.

V gene TRBV18 combines with J gene TRBJ2-5, with D maybe TRBD2 (6 bases). The CDR3 has 15 amino acids. Germline loops: CDR1 KGHSH, CDR2 LQKENI. V was cut by 0 bases and J by 2 bases, with 10 bases left in between. The chain's CDR3 is CASSPPGLTQETQYF. CDR3 DNA: TGTGCCAGCTCACCACCGGGACTGACTCAAGAGACCCAGTACTTC.

The gene calls are TRBV29-1 and TRBJ2-3; perhaps TRBD1 as D (6 bases). Per the germline V gene, CDR1 is SQVTM and CDR2 is ANQGSEA. This CDR3 contains 15 residues. V was clipped by 3 bases and J by 0 bases, with 13 bases between them. The CDR3 DNA follows: TGCAGCGTTGACGGGACAACGCCTAGCACAGATACGCAGTATTTT. Encoded protein: CSVDGTTPSTDTQYF.

This rearrangement joins TRBV28 to TRBJ2-7, with D possibly TRBD2 on 6 matching bases. In germline, CDR1 is MDHEN, CDR2 SYDVKM. This CDR3 is built from 15 residues. V dropped 5 bases and J dropped 1 base, with 15 bases sitting between them. This CDR3 is CASSRFGGRSYEQYF. The CDR3 DNA reads as TGTGCCAGCAGTCGATTCGGGGGACGATCCTACGAGCAGTACTTC.

This clone was found once. The chain has TRBV3-1 (or the pseudogene TRBV3-2) and TRBJ2-1; TRBD2 matches at 13 bases. Per germline, CDR1 LGHDT and CDR2 YNNKEL (reference sequence). J gave up 1 base and V 4 bases, and 7 bases lay outside the gene matches. The CDR3 has 18 amino acids. The CDR3 loop is CASSPKTSGGPSYNEQFF. The CDR3 DNA is TGTGCCAGCAGCCCCAAGACTAGCGGGGGGCCTTCCTACAATGAGCAGTTCTTC.

This clone showed up just a few times. The chain carries TRBV5-1 and TRBJ1-4; D uncertain. There are 16 residues in the CDR3. Germline lookup yields CDR1 SGHRS and CDR2 YFSETQ. V lost 0 bases and J 7 bases, leaving 16 bases between the germline ends. CDR3 residues: CASSLGASATGEKLFF. The CDR3 nucleotides read TGCGCCAGCAGCTTGGGGGCCTCCGCAACTGGTGAAAAACTGTTTTTT.

This clone came up a few times. The chain links TRBV7-2 to TRBJ2-2, with TRBD1 matching 7 bases. The ends lost 4 bases at V and 3 bases at J; junction bases unmatched: 5. This CDR3 is 15 amino acids long. Germline V gene sequence: CDR1 SGHTA, CDR2 FQGNSA. The CDR3 DNA follows: TGTGCCAGCAGCTCGACGGGACAGCACACCGGGGAGCTGTTTTTT. Protein sequence: CASSSTGQHTGELFF.

This sequence joins TRBV11-2 and TRBJ1-6; no clear D. Germline values: CDR1 SGHAT, CDR2 FQNNGV. V lost 3 bases to trimming and J lost 5 bases, with 2 bases between them. The CDR3 covers 12 residues. The CDR3 is CASSFNNSPLHF. For the CDR3, the DNA is TGTGCCAGCAGCTTTAATAATTCACCCCTCCACTTT.

This chain links TRBV5-6 with TRBJ1-5; D possibly corresponds to TRBD1 (5 bases). CDR1 is SGHDT, CDR2 YYEEEE, per germline. The V end was cut by 0 bases, the J end by 3 bases, with 13 bases between. CDR3 length: 16 amino acids. Written as DNA, the CDR3 is TGTGCCAGCAGCTTGGCCGGGACCAGGGACAATCAGCCCCAGCATTTT. Protein: CASSLAGTRDNQPQHF. The full variable domain, with the rest looked up from reference TRBV5-6 and TRBJ1-5, is DAGVTQSPTHLIKTRGQQVTLRCSPKSGHDTVSWYQQALGQGPQFIFQYYEEEERQRGNFPDRFSGHQFPNYSSELNVNALLLGDSALYLCASSLAGTRDNQPQHFGDGTRLSIL.

The J gene is TRBJ2-2, the V gene TRBV5-6; the D is unclear. V shed 1 base and J shed 5 bases, with 9 bases lying between them. From germline, CDR1 is SGHDT and CDR2 YYEEEE. The CDR3 length is 14 residues. Here the CDR3 DNA reads TGTGCCAGCAGCTTGCAACGCCAGACCGGGGAGCTGTTTTTT. Protein sequence: CASSLQRQTGELFF. The variable domain in full, with the rest retrieved from reference TRBV5-6 and TRBJ2-2, is DAGVTQSPTHLIKTRGQQVTLRCSPKSGHDTVSWYQQALGQGPQFIFQYYEEEERQRGNFPDRFSGHQFPNYSSELNVNALLLGDSALYLCASSLQRQTGELFFGEGSRLTVL.

The chain is built from TRBV4-1 and TRBJ2-1; a possible D gene is TRBD1 (6 bases). The CDR3 sequence is 15 residues long. Trimming shortened V by 1 base and J by 1 base, and 8 bases separated the two germline ends. Per germline, CDR1 MGHRA and CDR2 YSYEKL. In DNA, the CDR3 is TGCGCCAGCAGCCAAGGGGACATGTCCTACAATGAGCAGTTCTTC. This translates into CASSQGDMSYNEQFF.